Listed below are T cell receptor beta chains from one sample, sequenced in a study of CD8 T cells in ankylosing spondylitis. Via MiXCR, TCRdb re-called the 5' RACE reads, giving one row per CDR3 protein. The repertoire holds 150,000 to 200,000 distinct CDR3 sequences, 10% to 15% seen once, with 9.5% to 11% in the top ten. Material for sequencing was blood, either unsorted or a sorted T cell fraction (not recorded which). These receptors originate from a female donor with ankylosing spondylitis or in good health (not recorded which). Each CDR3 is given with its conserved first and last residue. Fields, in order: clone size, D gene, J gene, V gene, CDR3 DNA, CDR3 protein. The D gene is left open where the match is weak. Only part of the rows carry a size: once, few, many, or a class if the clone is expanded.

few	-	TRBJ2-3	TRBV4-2	TGTGCCAGCAGCCAAGGGGGCGGGTACACAGATACGCAGTATTTT	CASSQGGGYTDTQYF
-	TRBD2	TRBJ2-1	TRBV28	TGTGCCACCTCATCCGGGACTAGCGGGAGGCGAGATGAGCAGTTCTTC	CATSSGTSGRRDEQFF
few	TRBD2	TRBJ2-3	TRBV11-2	TGTGCCAGCAGCTTAATGACGTCTAGCGGACCAGATACGCAGTATTTT	CASSLMTSSGPDTQYF
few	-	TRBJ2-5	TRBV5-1	TGCGCCAGCAGCTTGAGTCAGCTGGGGAGTCAAGAGACCCAGTACTTC	CASSLSQLGSQETQYF
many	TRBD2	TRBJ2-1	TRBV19	TGTGCCAGTAGTCCCGAGGGACTAGCGGGAGGTAGCTCCTACAATGAGCAGTTCTTC	CASSPEGLAGGSSYNEQFF
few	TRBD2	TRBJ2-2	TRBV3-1	TGTGCCAGCTGCAAAGCGGGACTAGCGGGAGGGAATCTCGGGGAGCTGTTTTTT	CASCKAGLAGGNLGELFF
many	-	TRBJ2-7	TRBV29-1	TGCAGCGCCCAAGACGGTAGATACGAGCAGTACTTC	CSAQDGRYEQYF
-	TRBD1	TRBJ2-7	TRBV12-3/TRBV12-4	TGTGCCAGCAGTTTAGCGGGACAGACCGCGAGAAGATTCACCTACGAGCAGTACTTC	CASSLAGQTARRFTYEQYF
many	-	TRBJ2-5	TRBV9	TGTGCCAGCAGCCAGGGGGGGACCCAGTACTTC	CASSQGGTQYF
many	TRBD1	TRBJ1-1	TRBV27	TGTGCCAGCAGTTTATCTGGGACAGGGGACACTGAAGCTTTCTTT	CASSLSGTGDTEAFF
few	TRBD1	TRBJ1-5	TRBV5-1	TGCGCCAGCAGCTTGGCGGGGGGGACAGGGGGTGAAAATAGCAATCAGCCCCAGCATTTT	CASSLAGGTGGENSNQPQHF
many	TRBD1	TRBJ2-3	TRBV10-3	TGTGCCATCAGTGAGACAGGGGGCACAGATACGCAGTATTTT	CAISETGGTDTQYF
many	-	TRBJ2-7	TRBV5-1	TGCGCCAGCAGCTTGGACGGGAGACCTCCCGAGCAGTACTTC	CASSLDGRPPEQYF
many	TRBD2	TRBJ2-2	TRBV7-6	TGTGCCAGCAGCTTGACTAGCGGGAGGGCTACCGGGGAGCTGTTTTTT	CASSLTSGRATGELFF
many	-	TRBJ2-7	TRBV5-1	TGCGCCAGCAGCTTGGAAACGGAGCAGTACTTC	CASSLETEQYF
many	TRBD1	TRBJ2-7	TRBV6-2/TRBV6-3	TGTGCCAGCAGTTACCCACAGGGGGCTTACGAGCAGTACTTC	CASSYPQGAYEQYF
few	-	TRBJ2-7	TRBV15	TGTGCCACCAGCAGAGGGACAGCGATCTCCTACGAGCAGTACTTC	CATSRGTAISYEQYF